This TCR beta chain was recovered during a study of shared clonotypes between healthy human individuals. At the level of the study: Used for every donor were three CD4 naive, three CD4 memory, two CD8 naive and one CD8 memory plate. Regarding the study as a whole: Estimated richness was generally greater in naive than memory subsets.

Several immunoSEQ plates received, in even portions, the genomic DNA of each subset. Measured with immunoSEQ multiplex PCR; TCRdb has only the in-frame clones, and not every one. The sample holds approximately 2.5 million clones; over 85% are singletons and the top ten take approximately 0.36%. Turning to this clone: Its antigen is unidentified.

This CDR3 comprises 14 residues. With 2 bases removed from V and 9 bases from J, the gap between germline ends came to 14 bases. From germline, CDR1 is MDHEN and CDR2 SYDVKM. The chain joins TRBV28 to TRBJ1-5; D gene unclear. This receptor was taken from a man aged 18 to 29 in good health. Some clones in this sample may be carry-over from other donors' samples. The sample taken for sequencing was naive CD4+ T cells from PBMCs. Subset described: CD45RA+ positively selected. The CDR3: CASSLKMRPWPQHF. DNA of the CDR3: TGTGCCAGCAGTTTAAAGATGCGCCCTTGGCCCCAGCATTTT. Looking up the rest from reference TRBV28 and TRBJ1-5 gives the full variable domain: DVKVTQSSRYLVKRTGEKVFLECVQDMDHENMFWYRQDPGLGLRLIYFSYDVKMKEKGDIPEGYSVSREKKERFSLILESASTNQTSMYLCASSLKMRPWPQHFGDGTRLSIL.